This TCR beta chain was profiled in a study of cytomegalovirus exposure and HLA in healthy donors. For the study at large: Later, an analysis reported that the roughly 120 validation repertoires had used the same platform as the roughly 720 first-cohort repertoires.

Study-wide results and caveats: Rarity characterized most TCR sequences, yet some public TCRs appeared in many donors. Cytomegalovirus association was assigned to approximately 160 TCR beta chains. Three chains tied to CMV proved CMV antigen-specific in vitro.

Profiled with immunoSEQ multiplex PCR; TCRdb holds only in-frame clones, not every one. The profile shows 150,000 to 200,000 clones, more than 75% of them singletons. Concerning this clone: The antigen is unknown.

The germline CDR1 and CDR2 sequences are LGHNT and FRNRAP. The CDR3 loop spans 17 amino acids. V gave up 6 bases and J gave up 6 bases; unmatched junction bases: 16. The source of this sequence is a young woman in good health and CMV-seronegative. The sequenced material came from PBMCs. This chain uses TRBV12-5 with TRBJ2-3; 9 nucleotides align to TRBD1. This chain's CDR3 is CASGGTGIRSFGDTQYF. For the CDR3, the DNA is TGTGCTAGTGGAGGGACAGGGATAAGGTCATTCGGCGATACGCAGTATTTT.